These 11 T cell receptor beta chains were sequenced from one sample in a study of beta chain features in type 1 diabetes. Points from the study as a whole: Shorter TCRB CDR3s, moderately but significantly so, marked every one of the four CD4+ subsets in Type 1 diabetes patients.

The sequenced template was cDNA made from the entire isolated RNA. The assay was immunoSEQ multiplex PCR, and TCRdb's table has in-frame clones only and misses some. The sample gives 120,000 to 150,000 clones, around an eighth of which show up once; roughly 1.3% is in the top ten. No antigen is known for these receptors. Sequencing input: central memory CD4+ T cells from blood. Receptor source: a man aged 18 to 29 with type 1 diabetes.

The chain uses TRBV5-4 and TRBJ1-2; a weak D match, TRBD1 (6 bases). Germline values: CDR1 SGHNT, CDR2 YYREEE (reference sequence). Trimming removed 0 bases from V and 10 bases from J, with 13 bases in between. The CDR3 extends over 13 amino acids. CDR3 sequence (DNA): TGTGCCAGCAGCTTGGCTCCAGGGGATCTCTACACCTTC. Its translation is CASSLAPGDLYTF.

This clone appeared a few times. The chain is built from TRBV7-8 and TRBJ2-2; possible D gene TRBD1, 5 bases. The germline V and J ends were trimmed by 6 bases and 4 bases, with 12 bases remaining between them. The CDR3 totals 14 residues. Germline V gene data show CDR1 as SGHVS and CDR2 as FQNEAQ. This chain's CDR3 is CASRLRTRTGELFF. The CDR3 nucleotides read TGTGCCAGCAGGTTAAGGACACGCACCGGGGAGCTGTTTTTT.

The chain recombines TRBV30 with TRBJ1-2; no clear D gene. With 2 bases removed from V and 4 bases from J, the gap between germline ends came to 8 bases. The CDR3 is 12 residues long. Germline assignment: CDR1 GTSNPN and CDR2 SVGIG (reference sequence). The CDR3 here is CAWSLTSYGYTF. CDR3 bases: TGTGCCTGGAGTCTAACCTCCTATGGCTACACCTTC.

The chain employs TRBV6-5 and TRBJ1-6; no clear D. There are 12 residues in the CDR3. The V end lost 6 bases, the J end lost 7 bases, and 7 bases lay between the germline ends. Germline V gene data show CDR1 as MNHEY and CDR2 as SVGAGI. The CDR3 DNA reads as TGTGCCAGCAGCCCATGGAATTCACCCCTCCACTTT. Amino acids: CASSPWNSPLHF.

V gene TRBV28 combines with J gene TRBJ2-1; perhaps TRBD1 as D (6 bases). The CDR3 consists of 15 residues. The ends were cut back, 5 bases at V and 7 bases at J, with 18 bases in the middle. Germline CDR1 is MDHEN and CDR2 is SYDVKM. CDR3 nucleotide sequence: TGTGCCAGCAGTAAAACAGGGTACCCCCTTAATGAGCAGTTCTTC. It translates to CASSKTGYPLNEQFF.

The chain joins TRBV4-2 to TRBJ2-2; possible D gene TRBD2, 5 bases. CDR1 is LGHNA, CDR2 YNFKEQ, per germline. This CDR3 is built from 15 residues. V lost 2 bases and J 3 bases, leaving 10 bases between the germline ends. The CDR3 spells CASSQPADYTGELFF. The CDR3 DNA reads as TGTGCCAGCAGCCAACCGGCGGACTACACCGGGGAGCTGTTTTTT.

This clone was counted a few times. V gene TRBV5-1 combines with J gene TRBJ2-7; D might be TRBD2 (6 bases). This CDR3 is built from 13 residues. In germline, CDR1 is SGHRS, CDR2 YFSETQ. V lost 4 bases and J lost 5, with 13 bases in between. CDR3 sequence (DNA): TGCGCCAGCAGCCCCTCAGGGACTCACGAGCAGTACTTC. Its translation is CASSPSGTHEQYF.

The rearrangement joins TRBV9 to TRBJ1-6; TRBD1 might be the D (5 bases). V was shortened by 4 bases and J by 4 bases, with 9 bases between the two germline ends. The CDR3 sequence is 14 residues long. In germline, CDR1 is SGDLS, CDR2 YYNGEE. This CDR3 reads CASSTTAYNSPLHF. The CDR3 DNA follows: TGTGCCAGCAGCACGACAGCATATAATTCACCCCTCCACTTT.

This clone has more than one count but fewer than ten. The chain has TRBV7-9 and TRBJ1-1; D perhaps matches TRBD1 (5 bases). CDR1 and CDR2 from the germline V gene are SEHNR and FQNEAQ (reference sequence). The CDR3 spans 13 residues. With 1 base removed from V and 2 bases from J, the gap between germline ends came to 5 bases. The CDR3 protein is CASSLGTNTEAFF. CDR3 sequence (DNA): TGTGCCAGCAGCTTAGGGACAAACACTGAAGCTTTCTTT. The full variable domain, completed using reference TRBV7-9 and TRBJ1-1, is DTGVSQNPRHKITKRGQNVTFRCDPISEHNRLYWYRQTLGQGPEFLTYFQNEAQLEKSRLLSDRFSAERPKGSFSTLEIQRTEQGDSAMYLCASSLGTNTEAFFGQGTRLTVV.

The J gene is TRBJ2-5, the V gene TRBV6-5; TRBD2 agrees at 8 bases. J gave up 4 bases and V 6 bases, and 7 bases lay outside the gene matches. The CDR3 extends over 14 amino acids. From germline, CDR1 is MNHEY and CDR2 SVGAGI. CDR3 amino acids: CASRVGLAGETQYF. Here the CDR3 DNA reads TGTGCCAGCAGGGTGGGGCTAGCGGGAGAGACCCAGTACTTC.

This clone was observed a handful of times. Given a much more abundant clone one base away, this may be a read error. This specimen includes other DNA sequences encoding the same CDR3. This chain uses TRBV29-1 with TRBJ2-5, with D possibly matching TRBD2 (6 bases). The CDR3 has 15 residues. Trimming pared 6 bases from V and 0 bases from J, leaving 17 bases between. The germline gives CDR1 SQVTM, CDR2 ANQGSEA. CDR3 residues: CSVEGLGGYQETQYF. The DNA for the CDR3 is TGCAGCGTGGAGGGGCTGGGGGGATACCAAGAGACCCAGTACTTC.